The TCR beta chain under discussion was sequenced for a study of OX40 agonist ivuxolimab in advanced cancers. There are a few counts of this clone. The data were produced by immunoSEQ multiplex PCR, yet TCRdb's version contains in-frame clones alone and is incomplete. The sample holds roughly 64,000 clones, roughly 87% seen once. Germline CDR1 LNHDA, CDR2 SQIVND (reference sequence). V lost 6 bases and J lost 4; bases outside the gene matches: 5. This CDR3 is built from 13 residues. This chain joins TRBV19 and TRBJ2-5; 7 bases map to TRBD1. The sequence came from an adult with an advanced solid tumor such as melanoma, head and neck, liver or kidney cancer. Here the sequenced sample was CD4+ or CD8+ T cells sorted from blood, taken in a trial of the OX40 agonist ivuxolimab. As DNA, the CDR3 is TGTGCCAGTAGCAGAGGGGGCCCAGAGACCCAGTACTTC. Amino acids: CASSRGGPETQYF. The full variable domain, in which reference TRBV19 and TRBJ2-5 provide the parts outside the CDR3, is DGGITQSPKYLFRKEGQNVTLSCEQNLNHDAMYWYRQDPGQGLRLIYYSQIVNDFQKGDIAEGYSVSREKKESFPLTVTSAQKNPTAFYLCASSRGGPETQYFGPGTRLLVL.